This T cell receptor (beta chain) was identified in a study of blood T cell repertoires in COVID-19. The wider study: The analysed material was cDNA or gDNA that came from T cells, B-cell-depleted T cells, or PBMCs.

The length of the CDR3 is 14 residues. Trimming removed 7 bases at V and 1 base at J, with 10 bases between. The germline gives CDR1 LNHDA, CDR2 SQIVND (reference sequence). Measured with immunoSEQ multiplex PCR; TCRdb has only the in-frame clones, and not every one. The sample yields some 260,000 clones, 70% to 85% seen once. This sequence originates from a man older than 75 with acute or convalescent COVID-19. Source material: peripheral blood. The J gene is TRBJ2-2, the V gene TRBV19; D is unresolved. DNA for the CDR3: TGTGCCAGTACCATGAGTAGGAACACCGGGGAGCTGTTTTTT. This gives the protein CASTMSRNTGELFF.